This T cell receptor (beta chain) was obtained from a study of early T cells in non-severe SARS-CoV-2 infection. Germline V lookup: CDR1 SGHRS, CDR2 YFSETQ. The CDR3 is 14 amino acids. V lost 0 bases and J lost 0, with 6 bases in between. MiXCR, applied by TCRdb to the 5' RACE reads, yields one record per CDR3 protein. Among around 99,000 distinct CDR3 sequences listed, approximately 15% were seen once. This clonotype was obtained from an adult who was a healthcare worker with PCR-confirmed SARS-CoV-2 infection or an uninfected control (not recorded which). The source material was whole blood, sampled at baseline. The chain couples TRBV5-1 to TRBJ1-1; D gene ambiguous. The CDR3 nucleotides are TGCGCCAGCAGCTTGGACAGCATGAACACTGAAGCTTTCTTT. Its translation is CASSLDSMNTEAFF.